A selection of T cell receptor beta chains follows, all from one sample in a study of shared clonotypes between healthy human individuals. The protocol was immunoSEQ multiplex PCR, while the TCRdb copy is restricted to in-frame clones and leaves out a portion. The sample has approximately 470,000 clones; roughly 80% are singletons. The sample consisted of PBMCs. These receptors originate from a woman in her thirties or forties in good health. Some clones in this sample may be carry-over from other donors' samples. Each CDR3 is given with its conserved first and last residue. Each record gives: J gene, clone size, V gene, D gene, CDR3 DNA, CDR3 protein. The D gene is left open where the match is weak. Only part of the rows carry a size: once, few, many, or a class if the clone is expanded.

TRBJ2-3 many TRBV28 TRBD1 TGTGCCAGCAGTATGAACAGGGGAGCCCTCACAGATACGCAGTATTTT CASSMNRGALTDTQYF
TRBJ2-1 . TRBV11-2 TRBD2 TGTGCCAGCAGCGTGAGCGGGAGGGCCTACAATGAGCAGTTCTTC CASSVSGRAYNEQFF
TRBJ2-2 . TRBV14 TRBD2 TGTGCCAGCAGTCCACTAGCGGGAGGGCCTGACGGGGAGCTGTTTTTT CASSPLAGGPDGELFF
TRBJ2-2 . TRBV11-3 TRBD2 TGTGCCAGCAGCTCACTAGCGGGAGGGACCGGGGAGCTGTTTTTT CASSSLAGGTGELFF
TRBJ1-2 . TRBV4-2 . TGTGCCAGCAGCTTGGGTGGGGGCTACACCTTC CASSLGGGYTF
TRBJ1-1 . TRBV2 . TGTGCCAGCAGTGAAAATAGGGATTTAGTTGGAGCTTCCTTT CASSENRDLVGASF
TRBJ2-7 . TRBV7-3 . TGTGCCAGCAGCTTATGGCGGGACTACGAGCAGTACTTC CASSLWRDYEQYF
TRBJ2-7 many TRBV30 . TGTGCCTTTCGAGGGAGTGCCAACTACGAGCAGTACTTC CAFRGSANYEQYF
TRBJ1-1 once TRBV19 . TGTGCCAGTAGTATGGGGCAGATGAACACTGAAGCTTTCTTT CASSMGQMNTEAFF
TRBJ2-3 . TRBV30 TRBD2 TGTGCCTGGAGCCCGGGACTAGCAAATACGCAGTATTTT CAWSPGLANTQYF
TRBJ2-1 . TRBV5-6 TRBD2 TGTGCCAGCATCACTAAACTAGCGGGAGTCGACAATGAGCAGTTCTTC CASITKLAGVDNEQFF
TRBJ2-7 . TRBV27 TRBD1 TGTGCCAGCAGTTGGCGCAGGGGGCTCTCCGAGCAGTACTTC CASSWRRGLSEQYF
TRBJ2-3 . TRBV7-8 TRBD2 TGTGCCAGCAGCCAAGGGACTAGCGCCAATACGCAGTATTTT CASSQGTSANTQYF
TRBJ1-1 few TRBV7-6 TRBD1 TGTGCCAGCAGCCAGCAGGGGGCGAAGAACACTGAAGCTTTCTTT CASSQQGAKNTEAFF
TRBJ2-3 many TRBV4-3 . TGCGCCAGCAGCCAAGACGGGCGTATAGGCGATACGCAGTATTTT CASSQDGRIGDTQYF
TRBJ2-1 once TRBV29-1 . TGCAGCGTCCCCGTGATAGGCCAGGGGGCCAGCGGGAGCGCCTACAATGAGCAGTTCTTC CSVPVIGQGASGSAYNEQFF
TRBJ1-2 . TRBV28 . TGTGCCAGCAGTCAGACACGTTTTAATGGCTACACCTTC CASSQTRFNGYTF
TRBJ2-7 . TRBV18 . TGTGCCAGCTCACCAGCTTCCAGCGCTAAGGCCTACGAGCAGTACTTC CASSPASSAKAYEQYF
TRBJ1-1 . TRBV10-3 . TGTGCCATCAGTGAAGGGTTCGGGGGGGTGAACACTGAAGCTTTCTTT CAISEGFGGVNTEAFF
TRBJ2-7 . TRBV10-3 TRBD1 TGTGCCATCACCGACAGGGGTAACGGCGAGCAGTACTTC CAITDRGNGEQYF
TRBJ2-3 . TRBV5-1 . TGCGCCAGCAGCTCCTACTACGGGAGCCTCACAGATACGCAGTATTTT CASSSYYGSLTDTQYF